The 7 T cell receptor beta chains below come from one sample, sequenced in a study of blood T cell repertoires in COVID-19. Measured with immunoSEQ multiplex PCR; TCRdb has only the in-frame clones, and not every one. The table shows over 55,000 clones, with 84% occurring only once. The source material was peripheral blood. Receptor source: a man aged 45 to 65 with active COVID-19.

The chain recombines TRBV10-2 with TRBJ2-7; perhaps TRBD1 as D (6 bases). Germline values: CDR1 WSHSY, CDR2 SAAADI. CDR3 length: 13 amino acids. Trimming shortened V by 7 bases and J by 3 bases, and 13 bases separated the two germline ends. CDR3 residues: CASKTGPLYEQYF. Here the CDR3 DNA reads TGCGCCAGCAAGACAGGTCCTCTCTACGAGCAGTACTTC.

Only a few counts were recorded for this clone. The junction and the germline gene differ at one end; a read error may be behind it. The chain is built from TRBV5-6 and TRBJ2-7, with TRBD1 as a possible D gene (5 bases). This CDR3 contains 16 residues. CDR1 and CDR2 from the germline V gene are SGHDT and YYEEEE. The CDR3 nucleotides read TGTGCCAGCAGCTTGGCCCTTGGGGCAATGGATTACGGGCAGTACTTC. Translation: CASSLALGAMDYGQYF.

This clone appeared a few times. This rearrangement joins TRBV3-1 (or the pseudogene TRBV3-2) to TRBJ2-7, with TRBD2 matching over 8 bases. Germline-derived CDR1 and CDR2 are LGHDT and YNNKEL (reference sequence). The CDR3 runs to 15 residues. V was clipped by 4 bases and J by 6 bases; unmatched bases: 11. The CDR3 loop reads CASSPRGGRVGEQYF. The CDR3 DNA sequence: TGTGCCAGCAGCCCACGGGGGGGCCGTGTAGGCGAGCAGTACTTC.

The V call is TRBV7-9, the J call TRBJ1-5, with TRBD1 identical over 8 bases. CDR3 length equals 13 residues. Germline V gives CDR1 SEHNR, CDR2 FQNEAQ (reference sequence). Trimming at V came to 5 bases and at J to 5 bases, leaving 2 bases not matched to a gene. As DNA, the CDR3 is TGTGCCAGCAGCCCACAGGGGGATCAGCCCCAGCATTTT. Its translation: CASSPQGDQPQHF.

J is TRBJ1-4 and V is TRBV9, with 8 bases that match TRBD1. V dropped 4 bases and J dropped 8; count of bases not matched to a gene: 7. The CDR3 is 14 residues long. Germline CDR1 SGDLS, CDR2 YYNGEE. CDR3 amino acids: CASSSQGVGEKLFF. CDR3 nucleotide sequence: TGTGCCAGCAGCTCACAGGGGGTTGGGGAAAAACTGTTTTTT. The full variable domain, its missing parts supplied by reference TRBV9 and TRBJ1-4, is DSGVTQTPKHLITATGQRVTLRCSPRSGDLSVYWYQQSLDQGLQFLIQYYNGEERAKGNILERFSAQQFPDLHSELNLSSLELGDSALYFCASSSQGVGEKLFFGSGTQLSVL.

The chain links TRBV13 to TRBJ2-5; a possible D gene is TRBD2 (5 bases). V shed 0 bases and J shed 7 bases, with 9 bases lying between them. Germline CDR1 reads PRHDT; CDR2 reads FYEKMQ (reference sequence). This CDR3 comprises 13 residues. This chain's CDR3 is CASSLGRVGTQYF. As DNA, the CDR3 is TGTGCCAGCAGCTTAGGGAGGGTGGGGACCCAGTACTTC.

This clone has only a few counts. This chain uses TRBV27 with TRBJ2-5; 9 bases line up with TRBD2. With 5 bases clipped from V and 4 bases from J, the junction kept 5 bases outside the gene matches. The CDR3 extends over 14 amino acids. Germline values: CDR1 MNHEY, CDR2 SMNVEV (reference sequence). The CDR3 DNA is TGTGCCAGCAGTCCATATAGCGGGAGAGAGACCCAGTACTTC. Protein product: CASSPYSGRETQYF.